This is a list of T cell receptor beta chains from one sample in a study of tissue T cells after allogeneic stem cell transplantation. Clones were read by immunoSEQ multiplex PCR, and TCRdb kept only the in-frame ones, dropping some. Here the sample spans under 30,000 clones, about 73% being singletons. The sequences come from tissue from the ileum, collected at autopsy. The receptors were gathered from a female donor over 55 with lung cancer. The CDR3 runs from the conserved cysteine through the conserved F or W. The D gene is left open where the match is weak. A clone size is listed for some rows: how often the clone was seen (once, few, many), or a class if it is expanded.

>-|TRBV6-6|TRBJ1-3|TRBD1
CASRRQGFSGNTIYF
TGTGCCAGCAGGCGACAGGGCTTCTCTGGAAACACCATATATTTT
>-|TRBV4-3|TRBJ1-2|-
CASSRTVGNYGYTF
TGCGCCAGCAGCCGAACCGTGGGCAACTATGGCTACACCTTC
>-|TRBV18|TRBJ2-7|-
CASKAGITGAYEQYF
TGTGCCAGCAAGGCGGGGATAACGGGTGCTTACGAGCAGTACTTC
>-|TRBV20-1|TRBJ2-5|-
CSASGETQYF
TGCAGTGCTTCAGGGGAGACCCAGTACTTC
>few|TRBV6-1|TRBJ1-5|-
CASSEVAGGHNQPQHF
TGTGCCAGCAGTGAAGTGGCTGGGGGGCACAATCAGCCCCAGCATTTT
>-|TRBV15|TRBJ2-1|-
CATTAVGNEQFF
TGTGCCACCACGGCCGTGGGGAATGAGCAGTTCTTC
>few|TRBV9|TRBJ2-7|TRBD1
CASSAGQGASEQYF
TGTGCCAGCAGCGCGGGACAGGGGGCTAGCGAGCAGTACTTC
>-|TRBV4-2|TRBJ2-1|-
CASSQDGGRSYNEQFF
TGTGCCAGCAGCCAAGATGGGGGGCGGTCCTACAATGAGCAGTTCTTC
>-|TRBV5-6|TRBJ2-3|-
CASSLDGSDTQYF
TGTGCCAGCAGCTTGGATGGGTCAGATACGCAGTATTTT
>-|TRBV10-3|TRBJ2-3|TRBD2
CAISVSSGEADTQYF
TGTGCCATCAGTGTTTCGAGCGGGGAGGCAGATACGCAGTATTTT
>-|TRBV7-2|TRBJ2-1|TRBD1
CASSLLSSGGDNEQFF
TGTGCCAGCAGCTTACTGAGTTCAGGGGGAGACAATGAGCAGTTCTTC
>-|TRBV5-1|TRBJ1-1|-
CASSLNRVTEAFF
TGCGCCAGCAGCTTGAACAGGGTCACTGAAGCTTTCTTT
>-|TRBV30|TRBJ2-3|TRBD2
CAWKWGSGRGSNTQYF
TGTGCCTGGAAGTGGGGTAGCGGGAGGGGTTCGAATACGCAGTATTTT
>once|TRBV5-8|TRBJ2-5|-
CASSNYRLTQETQYF
TGTGCCAGCAGTAACTACAGGTTAACTCAAGAGACCCAGTACTTC
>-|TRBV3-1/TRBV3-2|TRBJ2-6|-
CASSRGASGANVLTF
TGTGCCAGCAGCCGAGGGGCCTCTGGGGCCAACGTCCTGACTTTC
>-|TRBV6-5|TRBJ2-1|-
CASSNANFASRQFF
TGTGCCAGCAGCAACGCCAACTTTGCATCTCGGCAGTTCTTC
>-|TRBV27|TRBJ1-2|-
CASSYGDGGYGYTF
TGTGCCAGCAGCTATGGGGATGGGGGCTATGGCTACACCTTC
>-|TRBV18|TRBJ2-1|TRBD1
CASSPGQLTYNEQFF
TGTGCCAGCTCACCGGGACAGCTTACCTACAATGAGCAGTTCTTC
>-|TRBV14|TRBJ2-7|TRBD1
CASSSLSDRAYEQYF
TGTGCCAGCAGCTCCTTATCTGACAGGGCCTACGAGCAGTACTTC
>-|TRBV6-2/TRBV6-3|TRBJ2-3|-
CASSYSRGTQYF
TGTGCCAGCAGTTACTCGAGGGGCACGCAGTATTTT
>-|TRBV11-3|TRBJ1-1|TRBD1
CASRGGAYTEAFF
TGTGCCAGCAGAGGGGGCGCTTACACTGAAGCTTTCTTT
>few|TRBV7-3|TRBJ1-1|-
CASSLGGWRTNTEAFF
TGTGCCAGCAGCTTAGGAGGTTGGCGGACGAACACTGAAGCTTTCTTT
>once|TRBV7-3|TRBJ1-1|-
CASSFQPGLNTEAFF
TGTGCCAGCAGCTTTCAACCTGGGTTGAACACTGAAGCTTTCTTT
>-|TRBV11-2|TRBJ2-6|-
CASSSGTGSFSGANVLTF
TGTGCCAGCAGCTCCGGTACGGGCAGCTTCTCTGGGGCCAACGTCCTGACTTTC
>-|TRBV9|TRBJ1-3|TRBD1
CASSVEGASGNTIYF
TGTGCCAGCAGCGTAGAGGGGGCCTCTGGAAACACCATATATTTT
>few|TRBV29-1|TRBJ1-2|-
CSVQERWAYGYTF
TGCAGCGTTCAAGAGCGGTGGGCCTATGGCTACACCTTC
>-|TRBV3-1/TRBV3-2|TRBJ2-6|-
CASSQWSAVGAAGANVLTF
TGTGCCAGCAGCCAATGGTCAGCTGTGGGGGCCGCTGGGGCCAACGTCCTGACTTTC
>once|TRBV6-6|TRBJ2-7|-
CASSYSWTANSYEQYF
TGTGCCAGCAGTTACTCGTGGACAGCCAACTCCTACGAGCAGTACTTC
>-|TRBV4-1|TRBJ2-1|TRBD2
CASSLRGGTSGGADYNEQFF
TGCGCCAGCAGCTTAAGGGGTGGGACTAGCGGGGGGGCCGACTACAATGAGCAGTTCTTC
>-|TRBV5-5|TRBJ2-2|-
CASSLSRYGELFF
TGTGCCAGCAGCTTGTCTCGATACGGGGAGCTGTTTTTT
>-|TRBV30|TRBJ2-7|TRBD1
CAWSVPGTGSKALYF
TGTGCCTGGAGTGTCCCCGGGACAGGGAGCAAGGCATTGTACTTC
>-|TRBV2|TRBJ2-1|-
CASSRFSQVDEQFF
TGTGCCAGCAGTAGGTTCTCCCAGGTCGATGAGCAGTTCTTC
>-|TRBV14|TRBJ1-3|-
CASSQEAAYSGNTIYF
TGTGCCAGCAGCCAAGAGGCAGCTTACTCTGGAAACACCATATATTTT
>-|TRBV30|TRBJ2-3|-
CAWSVRDTQYF
TGTGCCTGGAGTGTTCGAGATACGCAGTATTTT
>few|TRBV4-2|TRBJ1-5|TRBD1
CASSPPGTGVTQPQHF
TGTGCCAGCAGCCCCCCAGGGACAGGGGTTACTCAGCCCCAGCATTTT